The clone carrying this TCR beta chain was observed a few times. Per the authors' pipeline: Amplification of reference gene primers provided the estimated nucleated cell counts. Profiled with immunoSEQ multiplex PCR; TCRdb holds only in-frame clones, not every one. That table furnishes V, J and clone size, whereas the DNA furnished D and trimming. The data show 10,000 to 14,000 clones, 88% seen once. This entry belongs to a study of blood T cell repertoires in COVID-19. About the study: Collection of acute and convalescent COVID-19 samples took place in the United States, Italy and Spain. PBMCs, B-cell-depleted T cells, or T cells were the source of the cDNA or gDNA that made up the material.

Germline V lookup: CDR1 KGHSH, CDR2 LQKENI. The V end lost 4 bases, the J end lost 5 bases, and 16 bases lay between the germline ends. CDR3 size: 15 residues. The clonotype was recovered from a human donor in a cohort sampled during active COVID-19. This sequence joins TRBV18 and TRBJ2-3, with D possibly being TRBD2 (7 bases). Source material: peripheral blood. The CDR3 here is CASSRNGGQQDTQYF. CDR3 in DNA: TGTGCCAGCTCACGTAACGGGGGGCAGCAAGATACGCAGTATTTT.